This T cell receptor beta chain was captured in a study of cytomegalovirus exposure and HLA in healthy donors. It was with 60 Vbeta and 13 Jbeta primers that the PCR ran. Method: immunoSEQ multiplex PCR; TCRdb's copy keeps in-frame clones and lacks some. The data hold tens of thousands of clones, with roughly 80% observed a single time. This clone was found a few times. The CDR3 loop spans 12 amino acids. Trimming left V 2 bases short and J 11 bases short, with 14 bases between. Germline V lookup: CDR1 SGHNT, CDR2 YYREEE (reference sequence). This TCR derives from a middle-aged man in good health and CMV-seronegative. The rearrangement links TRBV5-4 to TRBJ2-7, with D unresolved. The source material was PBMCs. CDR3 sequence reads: CASSFLLEKKYF. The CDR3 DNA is TGTGCCAGCAGCTTCCTTTTAGAGAAGAAGTACTTC.